One and the same sample provided the 14 T cell receptor beta chains below, sequenced in a study of CD8+CD57+ T cells in acquired aplastic anemia. TCR beta VDJ and CDR3 profiling used genomic DNA as template. TCRdb redid the calling of the reads with MiXCR, one entry per CDR3 protein. Among roughly 130,000 distinct CDR3 sequences, about half were seen once, and the ten largest hold roughly 2.7%. Sample: sorted CD4+, CD8+, or CD8+CD57+ T cells (not recorded which) from PBMCs. The receptors here all came from a human donor in good health, serving as a control.

The chain employs TRBV12-3 or TRBV12-4 and TRBJ1-6, with D maybe TRBD1 (5 bases). The V end lost 1 base, the J end lost 14 bases, and 6 bases lay between the germline ends. The CDR3 has 11 residues. The CDR3: CASSLGRALHF. CDR3 nucleotides: TGTGCCAGCAGTTTAGGCAGGGCCCTCCACTTT.

This clonotype was seen many times. One base away lies a much larger clone, so this may be a sequencing read error. It is likely a read error, because the conserved phenylalanine at the end of the CDR3 is missing. This chain uses TRBV7-6 with TRBJ2-7; D is perhaps TRBD2 (7 bases). Between the trimmed V and J ends, which lost 5 bases and 5 bases, there was a span of 22 bases. The CDR3 is made up of 16 amino acids. Germline V lookup: CDR1 SGHVS, CDR2 FNYEAQ. The CDR3 loop reads CASSISGGGGSDEQYL. CDR3 nucleotide sequence: TGTGCCAGCAGCATTTCCGGCGGCGGGGGCAGCGACGAGCAGTACCTC.

This chain joins TRBV20-1 and TRBJ2-7, with 8 bases aligning to TRBD1. Germline trimming cut 2 bases from V and 0 bases from J; bases unmatched to any gene: 3. Germline CDR1 reads DFQATT; CDR2 reads SNEGSKA (reference sequence). CDR3 size: 14 residues. The CDR3 region is CSARTGGSSYEQYF. CDR3 nucleotide sequence: TGCAGTGCTAGAACAGGGGGAAGCTCCTACGAGCAGTACTTC.

There are many counts of this clonotype. The rearrangement links TRBV16 to TRBJ1-3; D is unresolved. Germline V gene data show CDR1 as KGHSY and CDR2 as FQNENV. V was trimmed by 0 bases and J by 1 base, leaving 7 bases between them. The CDR3 loop spans 15 amino acids. CDR3 bases: TGTGCCAGCAGCCAATCTTGGACTTCTGGAAACACCATATATTTT. Translating gives CASSQSWTSGNTIYF.

The genes are TRBV7-9 and TRBJ2-7; TRBD2 matches at 12 bases. The CDR3 has 15 amino acids. CDR1 and CDR2 from the germline V gene are SEHNR and FQNEAQ (reference sequence). The V segment lost 2 bases and the J segment 7 bases; nucleotides outside the gene matches: 6. CDR3 residues: CASSLSASGGVEQYF. The DNA for the CDR3 is TGTGCCAGCAGCTTAAGTGCTAGCGGGGGGGTTGAGCAGTACTTC.

This clonotype occurred many times. The V and J genes are TRBV4-3 and TRBJ1-1; perhaps TRBD1 as D (5 bases). Trimming cost V 4 bases and J 5 bases, with 8 bases left between them. Germline CDR1 is LGHNA and CDR2 is YSLEER. This CDR3 is 12 amino acids long. The chain's CDR3 is CASSRGETEAFF. The DNA for the CDR3 is TGCGCCAGCAGCCGAGGGGAGACTGAAGCTTTCTTT.

For this clonotype: At one boundary the junction diverges from the germline segment, which might be a read error. The rearrangement uses TRBV20-1 and TRBJ2-7; TRBD2 aligns across 8 bases. The germline CDR1 and CDR2 sequences are DFQATT and SNEGSKA (reference sequence). The CDR3 runs to 14 residues. CDR3 in DNA: TGCGGTGCTAGATCCGGACTAGCCGGCTACGAGCAGTACTTC. It translates to CGARSGLAGYEQYF.

By sample share, this clonotype is medium-sized. The chain recombines TRBV11-2 with TRBJ2-5; D is uncertain. Germline loops: CDR1 SGHAT, CDR2 FQNNGV. V dropped 3 bases and J dropped 5 bases, with 7 bases sitting between them. There are 12 residues in the CDR3. The CDR3 protein is CASSLMAETQYF. CDR3 coding DNA: TGTGCCAGCAGCTTGATGGCCGAGACCCAGTACTTC.

This chain joins TRBV7-1 and TRBJ2-3; D is possibly TRBD1 (6 bases). TRBV7-1 has ORF status, its function being uncertain. V dropped 2 bases and J dropped 0 bases, with 18 bases sitting between them. CDR3 length equals 18 residues. The CDR3 bases are TGTGCCAGCAGCTCATCCAGAAACAGGGTGAACAGCACAGATACGCAGTATTTT. This gives the protein CASSSSRNRVNSTDTQYF.

V is TRBV25-1 and J is TRBJ2-3; TRBD2 agrees at 14 bases. The CDR3 has 15 residues. Germline CDR1 and CDR2: MGHDK and SYGVNS. V gave up 9 bases and J gave up 0 bases; unmatched junction bases: 2. CDR3 nucleotides: TGTGCCAGTGGACTAGCGGGGGGTAGCACAGATACGCAGTATTTT. It encodes CASGLAGGSTDTQYF.

V usage is TRBV20-1 and J usage is TRBJ2-5; D uncertain. Trimming took off 2 bases at V and 0 bases at J, with 4 bases between the two ends. The CDR3 is 12 residues long. Germline CDR1 DFQATT, CDR2 SNEGSKA (reference sequence). CDR3 bases: TGCAGTGCTAGACCGTACCAAGAGACCCAGTACTTC. It specifies CSARPYQETQYF.

This clonotype was seen a few times. V and J are TRBV29-1 and TRBJ2-7; perhaps TRBD2 as D (6 bases). Between the trimmed V and J ends, which lost 3 bases and 3 bases, there was a span of 21 bases. CDR1 is SQVTM, CDR2 ANQGSEA, per germline. This CDR3 spans 16 amino acids. DNA of the CDR3: TGCAGCGTTGAGATTGGGGGGTCAGGAAAAGACTACGAGCAGTACTTC. Translating it yields CSVEIGGSGKDYEQYF.

This clonotype was observed a few times. The rearrangement uses TRBV2 and TRBJ1-1; no definite D call. The CDR3 loop spans 13 amino acids. Germline V gene sequence: CDR1 SNHLY, CDR2 FYNNEI. V lost 6 bases and J lost 1, with 9 bases in between. The CDR3 nucleotides are TGTGCCAGCAGGGTTCAGACGAACACTGAAGCTTTCTTT. Amino acids: CASRVQTNTEAFF.

This clonotype has a handful of counts. The V gene is TRBV19, the J gene TRBJ1-2; a weak D match, TRBD1 (5 bases). There are 15 residues in the CDR3. The V end lost 3 bases, the J end lost 0 bases, and 11 bases lay between the germline ends. Germline V gene lookup returns CDR1 LNHDA and CDR2 SQIVND (reference sequence). The CDR3 DNA follows: TGTGCCAGTAGTATGGGACTCAAAGCTAACTATGGCTACACCTTC. Translated, it gives CASSMGLKANYGYTF.